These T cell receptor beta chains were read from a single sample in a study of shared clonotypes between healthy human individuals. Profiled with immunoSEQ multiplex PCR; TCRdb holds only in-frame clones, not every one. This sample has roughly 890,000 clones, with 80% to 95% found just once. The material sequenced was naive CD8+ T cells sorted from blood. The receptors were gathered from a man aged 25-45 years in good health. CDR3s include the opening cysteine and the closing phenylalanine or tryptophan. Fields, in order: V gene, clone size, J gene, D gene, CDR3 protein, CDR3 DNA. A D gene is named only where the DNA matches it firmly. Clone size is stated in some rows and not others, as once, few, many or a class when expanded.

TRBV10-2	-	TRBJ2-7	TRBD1	CASAPRGTYEQYF	TGCGCCAGCGCCCCCAGGGGGACCTACGAGCAGTACTTC
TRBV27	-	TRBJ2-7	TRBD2	CASSRAGEAYEQYF	TGTGCCAGCAGTAGAGCGGGAGAGGCCTACGAGCAGTACTTC
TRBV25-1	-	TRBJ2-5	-	CASSESKTQYF	TGTGCCAGCAGTGAATCTAAGACCCAGTACTTC
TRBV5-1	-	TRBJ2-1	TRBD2	CASSSGLAANEQFF	TGCGCCAGCAGCTCGGGACTAGCGGCCAATGAGCAGTTCTTC
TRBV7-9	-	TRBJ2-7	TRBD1	CASSPGGSYEQYF	TGTGCCAGCAGCCCAGGGGGCTCCTACGAGCAGTACTTC
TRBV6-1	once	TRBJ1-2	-	CASSELEGALNALAGYTF	TGTGCCAGCAGTGAATTAGAAGGGGCACTCAACGCTCTCGCGGGCTACACCTTC
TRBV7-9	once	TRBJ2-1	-	CASSRSRDEQFF	TGTGCCAGCAGCAGATCTAGGGATGAGCAGTTCTTC
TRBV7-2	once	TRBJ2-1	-	CASARASYNEQFF	TGTGCCAGCGCTCGGGCCTCCTACAATGAGCAGTTCTTC
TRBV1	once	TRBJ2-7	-	CTSSQADTLRPYEQYF	TGCACCAGCAGCCAAGCGGACACCCTACGGCCCTACGAGCAGTACTTC
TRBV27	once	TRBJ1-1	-	CASSLTGIMNTEAFF	TGTGCCAGCAGTTTGACCGGAATTATGAACACTGAAGCTTTCTTT
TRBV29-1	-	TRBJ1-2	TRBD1	CSVEAPGGDGYTF	TGCAGCGTTGAAGCCCCAGGGGGCGATGGCTACACCTTC
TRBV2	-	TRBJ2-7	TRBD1	CASSGPGQGPYEQYF	TGTGCCAGCAGTGGGCCGGGACAGGGTCCGTACGAGCAGTACTTC
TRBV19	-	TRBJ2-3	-	CASSIEDTQYF	TGTGCCAGTAGTATTGAAGATACGCAGTATTTT
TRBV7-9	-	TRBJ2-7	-	CASSWGDYEQYF	TGTGCCAGCAGCTGGGGGGACTACGAGCAGTACTTC
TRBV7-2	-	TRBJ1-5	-	CASSLPFSNQPQHF	TGTGCCAGCAGCTTACCGTTTAGCAATCAGCCCCAGCATTTT
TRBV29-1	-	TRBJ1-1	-	CSVVSPEAFF	TGCAGCGTTGTGTCCCCCGAAGCTTTCTTT
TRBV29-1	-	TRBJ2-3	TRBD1	CSVVSGGTGRFWDTQYF	TGCAGCGTTGTTTCAGGGGGGACAGGGCGTTTCTGGGATACGCAGTATTTT
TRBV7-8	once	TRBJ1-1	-	CASSTPGRGRGSTEAFF	TGTGCCAGCAGCACCCCCGGCAGGGGAAGGGGGAGCACTGAAGCTTTCTTT
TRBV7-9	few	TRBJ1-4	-	CASSLPSNEKLFF	TGTGCCAGCAGCTTACCCAGCAATGAAAAACTGTTTTTT
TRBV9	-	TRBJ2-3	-	CASSVGTPSTDTQYF	TGTGCCAGCAGCGTCGGGACTCCCTCCACAGATACGCAGTATTTT
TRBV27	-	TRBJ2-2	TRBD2	CASSFNLPYLAGGPDTGELFF	TGTGCCAGCAGTTTCAACCTTCCTTACCTAGCGGGAGGGCCAGACACCGGGGAGCTGTTTTTT
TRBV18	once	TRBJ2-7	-	CAETGRVYYEQYF	TGTGCCGAGACAGGACGCGTCTACTACGAGCAGTACTTC
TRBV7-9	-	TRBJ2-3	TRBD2	CASSFRASGLRDTQYF	TGTGCCAGCAGCTTTAGGGCTAGCGGGCTTAGAGATACGCAGTATTTT
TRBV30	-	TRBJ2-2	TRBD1	CAWSTPTRTGATGELFF	TGTGCCTGGAGTACGCCCACCAGGACAGGGGCCACCGGGGAGCTGTTTTTT
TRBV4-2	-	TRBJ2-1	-	CASSQRVVVGEQFF	TGTGCCAGCAGCCAAAGGGTCGTAGTGGGTGAGCAGTTCTTC
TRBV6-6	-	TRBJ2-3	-	CASSYLLYTDTQYF	TGTGCCAGCAGTTACCTCTTATACACAGATACGCAGTATTTT